This T cell receptor beta chain was recorded in a study of blood T cells in healthy people across ages. Overall study results and limits: Greater diversity and more naive CD4+ cells were seen in long-lived donors than in aged donors. Diversity of TCR beta correlated strongly with naive T cell percentage. Diversity estimates from one million T cells were considered underestimates.

Alongside a J-beta primer mix, a sample-barcoded 5' primer served in a second PCR lasting 7 to 11 cycles. TCRdb processed the 5' RACE reads anew with MiXCR; each CDR3 protein has one entry. The sample lists about 2 million distinct CDR3 sequences; 40% to 55% were seen once. With 2 bases clipped from V and 5 bases from J, the junction kept 19 bases outside the gene matches. The CDR3 is made up of 18 amino acids. Germline V gene sequence: CDR1 DFQATT, CDR2 SNEGSKA (reference sequence). As regards this clonotype: The antigen is undetermined.

V usage is TRBV20-1 and J usage is TRBJ1-2; TRBD1 agrees at 8 bases. Sequencing used blood. This receptor was identified in a woman aged 35 to 49 in good health. The CDR3: CSARPLKGAGGVKYGYTF. The CDR3 region has the DNA TGCAGTGCTAGACCACTCAAGGGTGCAGGGGGCGTAAAGTATGGCTACACCTTC.